This T cell receptor (beta chain) emerged from a study of naive and memory T cell subsets (dated by TCRdb to the late 2010s). About the study as a whole: The study applied an open-source, UMI-based TCR alpha and beta sequencing pipeline to sorted naive and memory peripheral blood T cell subsets. Complete agreement was observed between the functional CMV T cell responses and the IgG serology results. RNA was DNase-treated and reverse transcribed with TCR constant-region primers, mostly using SuperScript III.

On the study overall, not on this receptor specifically: In both CD4 and CD8 cells, a rise in Gini index and a fall in Shannon and inverse Simpson diversity were observed from naive through CM, EM and EMRA. The repertoire findings for the naive and memory subsets could not be validated against a ground truth, as none was available. RNA-based TCR counts may be affected by expression changes linked to T cell activation and differentiation. Single alpha or beta chain sequences, rather than paired alpha/beta receptors, were used to define clonotypes. A power law was followed by TCR abundance, with an exponent that differed between naive and memory subsets but was consistent across the three individuals. After error correction, only a single occurrence was seen for over 85% of naive TCR sequences, so much steeper abundance distributions were produced than in memory subsets.

To prepare the library, UMI-ligation and nested PCR was applied. An equimolar mix of two oligonucleotides covering both TRBC1 and TRBC2 was used as the beta constant-region primer. The ligated cDNA went through four rounds of PCR with nested alpha and beta constant-region primers together with the SP2 primer. T4 RNA ligase 1 ligated a single-stranded oligonucleotide carrying the SP2 primer and a 12-nucleotide UMI to the cDNA 3' end. Incubation of the ligation reaction was carried out at 16 degrees C for 20-24 hours. PCR2 was typically performed as a SYBR Green qPCR and was stopped at a predetermined threshold so that over-amplification was prevented. Agencourt AMPure XP magnetic beads were used for all purifications after the first. Library amounts were measured by Qubit and library quality was assessed on a TapeStation, where the main peak was expected at around 650 bp. The pooled libraries were sequenced on an Illumina MiSeq using v2 2x251 paired-end kits, which usually yielded roughly 1-2.2 million reads per sample. Libraries were pooled at about 4.3 nM per sample, and roughly 5-7.5% PhiX was added to improve cluster recognition. In the original analysis: FASTQ reads processed by Demultiplexor were assigned V and J genes by Decombinator through tag matching that tolerated a single base-pair mismatch. Collapsinator used UMIs to correct both sequencing errors and frequency errors arising from PCR heterogeneity. TCRs were translated and CDR3s were extracted from the conserved cysteine to the FGXG phenylalanine by CDR3Translator, with non-productive sequences being flagged. Gini, Shannon entropy and inverse Simpson indices were computed after subsampling the repertoires to the same number of UMI-defined TCRs. Clonotype abundance distributions were fitted to a power law by maximum likelihood within the linear range. For one naive CD8 sample, the pipeline and MIGEC produced similar UMI counts, unique TCR numbers and clonal distributions. Repertoires were searched for around 7,300 CMV-associated CDR3 sequences compiled from VDJdb and a published dataset. TCRdb took the public reads, trimmed them with fastp at Q25, ran MiXCR for clone calling and kept in-frame beta chains. Every CDR3 protein is listed once, alongside the most common genes and DNA of its rows. TCRdb's processing, not the study's, gives the V and J calls here. Recorded for this sample are more than 100,000 distinct CDR3 sequences; 36% of them occurred a single time. Of the sample, about 1% is held by the ten largest clones.

About this clonotype: This clone's antigen is unknown. Base qualities are not at hand, and no much larger clone is one base apart.

TCR alpha and beta chain libraries were amplified separately from the second PCR step onward. CMV status of each donor was established by measuring IFNgamma production from CD4+ T cells after fresh PBMCs were stimulated overnight with CMV viral lysate. CD4 T cells were positively selected with Miltenyi beads, followed by positive selection of CD8 T cells from the CD4-negative fraction. Cells stained for CD3, CD4, CD8, CD45RA, CD27 and a live/dead dye were sorted on a BD Aria II into four subsets by CD45RA and CD27. Three healthy volunteers provided blood, and the blood of each volunteer was split into CD4 and CD8 T cells and then into four differentiation subsets. About 110 ml of peripheral blood was collected from each donor, and PBMC were isolated from the blood using Ficoll-Paque PLUS density-gradient centrifugation. Sorted cells were lysed in RLT buffer, after which RNA was extracted using a Qiagen RNeasy kit and stored at -80 degrees C.

CDR1 and CDR2 were assigned from the germline V gene (reference sequence) as LNHNV and YYDKDF. Deletion took 2 bases off V and 2 bases off J, with a span of 9 bases between the germline ends. The CDR3 goes from the cysteine to the phenylalanine over 15 residues. The retained sequence is limited to the CDR3, 45 bases, with the frame set at the first base. This receptor was obtained from a human donor in good health. The sample comprised central memory CD4+ T cells from blood. The sample's cell subset or site label is to be understood as: central memory, CD45RA- CD27+. This chain joins TRBV15 to TRBJ1-4; TRBD1 could be the D gene, as 5 bases match. CDR3 sequence: CATSRQGGTNEKLFF. At the DNA level, the sequence is TGTGCCACCAGCAGACAGGGTGGGACTAATGAAAAACTGTTTTTT. Supplemented by the reference TRBV15 and TRBJ1-4 proteins around the CDR3, the complete variable domain is DAMVIQNPRYQVTQFGKPVTLSCSQTLNHNVMYWYQQKSSQAPKLLFHYYDKDFNNEADTPDNFQSRRPNTSFCFLDIRSPGLGDTAMYLCATSRQGGTNEKLFFGSGTQLSVL.